What follows describes a single T cell receptor (beta chain). Its antigen is unknown. Caucasian adults residing in Nashville, Tennessee made up all the donors. CD45RA+ naive and CD45RA-negative memory subsets were separated from CD4+ cells. Libraries were prepared by immunoSEQ multiplex PCR; TCRdb keeps only in-frame clonotypes and omits some of them. The sample shows approximately 1,000,000 clones, 60% to 80% of them seen only once. The sample belongs to a study of shared clonotypes between healthy human individuals. Study-wide results and caveats: It was the few donors that limited the genetic and exposure-history diversity represented.

The CDR3 is 16 amino acids. V lost 8 bases, J lost 1 base, and 12 bases stayed unmatched. Germline V CDR1 and CDR2: KGHSH, LQKENI. This chain uses TRBV18 with TRBJ1-1; 8 nucleotides line up with TRBD1. The sample consisted of memory CD4+ T cells from PBMCs. This sample's subset: CD45RA-negative fraction. This receptor was identified in a man aged 18 to 35 in good health. Some clones in this sample may be carry-over from other donors' samples. Written as DNA, the CDR3 is TGTGCCAGCCGATCAACGGCCGGGACAGGGAACACTGAAGCTTTCTTT. This sequence encodes CASRSTAGTGNTEAFF.